This entry describes one TCR beta chain. As yet, its antigen is unknown. This entry is derived from a study of cytomegalovirus exposure and HLA in healthy donors. Overall study findings and caveats: Segments of the TCR beta V type were, in most cases, productive about 87% or about 30% of the time in an earlier analysis.

The study ran its PCR with 60 Vbeta and 13 Jbeta primers. Profiling relied on immunoSEQ multiplex PCR, and the TCRdb table lists in-frame clones only, not all of them. The top ten clones hold approximately 0.97% of a sample with some 130,000 clones, 65% to 85% of them seen once. V was clipped by 5 bases and J by 5 bases; unmatched bases: 5. Per the germline V gene, CDR1 is SGHRS and CDR2 is YFSETQ. This CDR3 has 15 residues. Sequencing was performed on PBMCs. The receptor was isolated from a man aged 18 to 29 in good health and CMV-seronegative. This chain links TRBV5-1 with TRBJ1-6; TRBD1 aligns across 9 bases. The CDR3 loop reads CASSLRDRDNSPLHF. The DNA for the CDR3 is TGCGCCAGCAGTCTCCGGGACAGGGATAATTCACCCCTCCACTTT.